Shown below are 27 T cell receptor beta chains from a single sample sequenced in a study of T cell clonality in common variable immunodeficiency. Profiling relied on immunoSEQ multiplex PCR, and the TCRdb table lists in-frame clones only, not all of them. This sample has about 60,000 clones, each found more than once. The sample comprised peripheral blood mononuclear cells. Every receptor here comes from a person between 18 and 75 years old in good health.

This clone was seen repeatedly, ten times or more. The DNA read from the CDR3 is TGCAGTGCTGGACCCATGAGCGGGAGGGCCTCGTATGAG. Translating gives CSAGPMSGRASYE. The full CDR3 protein is CSAGPMSGRASYEQFF. The rearrangement links TRBV20-1 to TRBJ2-1; 10 bases line up with TRBD2. The sequenced fragment ends 3 residues before the CDR3 boundary, so the rest is inferred from the germline J gene. The CDR3 sequence is 16 residues long. Germline V gene data show CDR1 as DFQATT and CDR2 as SNEGSKA (reference sequence). V was pared by 5 bases and J by 8 bases, with 15 bases of the junction left unmatched.

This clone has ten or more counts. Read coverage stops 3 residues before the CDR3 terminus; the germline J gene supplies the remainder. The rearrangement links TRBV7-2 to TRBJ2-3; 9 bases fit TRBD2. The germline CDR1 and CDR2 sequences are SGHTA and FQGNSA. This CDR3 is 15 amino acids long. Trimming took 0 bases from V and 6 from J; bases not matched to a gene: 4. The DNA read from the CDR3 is TGTGCCAGCAGCTTAGCTGCTAGCGGGGCCGATACG. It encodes CASSLAASGADT. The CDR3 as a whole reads CASSLAASGADTQYF. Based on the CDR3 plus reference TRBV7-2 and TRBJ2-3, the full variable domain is GAGVSQSPSNKVTEKGKDVELRCDPISGHTALYWYRQSLGQGLEFLIYFQGNSAPDKSGLPSDRFSAERTGGSVSTLTIQRTQQEDSAVYLCASSLAASGADTQYFGPGTRLTVL.

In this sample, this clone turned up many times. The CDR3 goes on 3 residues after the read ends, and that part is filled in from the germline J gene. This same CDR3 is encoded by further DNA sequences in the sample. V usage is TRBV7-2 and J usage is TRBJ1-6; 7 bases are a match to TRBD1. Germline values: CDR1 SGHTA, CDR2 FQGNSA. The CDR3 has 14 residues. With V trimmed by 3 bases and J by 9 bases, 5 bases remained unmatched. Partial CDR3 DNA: TGTGCCAGCAGCTTCAGGACAGGAGGTTCACCC. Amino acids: CASSFRTGGSP. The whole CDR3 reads CASSFRTGGSPLHF.

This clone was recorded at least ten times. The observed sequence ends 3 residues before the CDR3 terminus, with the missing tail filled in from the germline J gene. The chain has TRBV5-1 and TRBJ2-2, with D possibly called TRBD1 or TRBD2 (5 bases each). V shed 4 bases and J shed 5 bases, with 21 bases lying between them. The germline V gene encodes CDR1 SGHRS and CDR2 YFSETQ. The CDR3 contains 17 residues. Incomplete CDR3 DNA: TGCGCCAGCAGCCGTGAGGGGCAACTCGGTGTTACCGGGGAG. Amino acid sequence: CASSREGQLGVTGE. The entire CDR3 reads CASSREGQLGVTGELFF.

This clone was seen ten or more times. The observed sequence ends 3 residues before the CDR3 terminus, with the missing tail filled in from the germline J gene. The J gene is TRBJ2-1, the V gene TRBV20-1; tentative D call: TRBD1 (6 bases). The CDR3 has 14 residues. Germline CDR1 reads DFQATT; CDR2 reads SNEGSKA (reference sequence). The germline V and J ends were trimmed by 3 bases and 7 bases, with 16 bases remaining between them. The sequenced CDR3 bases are TGCAGTGCTAGGCTGGACAGCCTTGCGAATGAG. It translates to CSARLDSLANE. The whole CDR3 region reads CSARLDSLANEQFF.

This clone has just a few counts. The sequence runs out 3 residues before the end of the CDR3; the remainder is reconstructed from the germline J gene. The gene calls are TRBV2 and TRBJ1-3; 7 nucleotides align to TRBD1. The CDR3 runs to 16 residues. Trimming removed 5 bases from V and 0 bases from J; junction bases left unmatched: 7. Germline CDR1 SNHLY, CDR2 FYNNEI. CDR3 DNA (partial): TGTGCCAGCAGTCTGTTAGGGGGCAGCTCTGGAAACACC. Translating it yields CASSLLGGSSGNT. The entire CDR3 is CASSLLGGSSGNTIYF.

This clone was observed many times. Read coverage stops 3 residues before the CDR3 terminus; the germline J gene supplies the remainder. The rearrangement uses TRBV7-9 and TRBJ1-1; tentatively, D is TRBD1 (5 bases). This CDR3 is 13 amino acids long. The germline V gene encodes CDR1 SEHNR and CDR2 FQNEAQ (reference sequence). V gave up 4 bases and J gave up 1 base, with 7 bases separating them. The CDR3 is CASSSQENTEAFF. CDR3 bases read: TGTGCCAGCAGCTCACAGGAGAACACTGAA.

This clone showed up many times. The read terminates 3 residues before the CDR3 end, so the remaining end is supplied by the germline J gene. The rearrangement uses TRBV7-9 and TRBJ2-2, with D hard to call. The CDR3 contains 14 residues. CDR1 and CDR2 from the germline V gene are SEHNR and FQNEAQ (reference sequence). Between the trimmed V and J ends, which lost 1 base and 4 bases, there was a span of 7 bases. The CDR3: CASSLVPLTGELFF. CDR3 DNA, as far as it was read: TGTGCCAGCAGCTTAGTCCCCCTCACCGGGGAG. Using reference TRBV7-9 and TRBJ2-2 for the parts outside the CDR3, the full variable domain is DTGVSQNPRHKITKRGQNVTFRCDPISEHNRLYWYRQTLGQGPEFLTYFQNEAQLEKSRLLSDRFSAERPKGSFSTLEIQRTEQGDSAMYLCASSLVPLTGELFFGEGSRLTVL.

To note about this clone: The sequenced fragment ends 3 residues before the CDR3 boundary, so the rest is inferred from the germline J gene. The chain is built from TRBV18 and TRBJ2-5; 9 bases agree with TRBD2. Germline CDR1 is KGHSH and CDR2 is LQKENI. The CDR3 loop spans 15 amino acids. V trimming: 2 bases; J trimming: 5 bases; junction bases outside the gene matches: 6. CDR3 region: CASSPSAGGPETQYF. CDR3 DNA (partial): TGTGCCAGCTCACCATCGGCGGGAGGGCCGGAGACC. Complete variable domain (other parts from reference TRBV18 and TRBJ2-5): NAGVMQNPRHLVRRRGQEARLRCSPMKGHSHVYWYRQLPEEGLKFMVYLQKENIIDESGMPKERFSAEFPKEGPSILRIQQVVRGDSAAYFCASSPSAGGPETQYFGPGTRLLVL.

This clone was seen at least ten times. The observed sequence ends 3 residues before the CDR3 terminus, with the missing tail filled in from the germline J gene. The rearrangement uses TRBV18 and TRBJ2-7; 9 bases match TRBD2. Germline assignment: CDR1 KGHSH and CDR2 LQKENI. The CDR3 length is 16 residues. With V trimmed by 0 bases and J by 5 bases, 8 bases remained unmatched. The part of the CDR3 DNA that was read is TGTGCCAGCTCACCACCGGGTAGCGGGAGAGGAGACGAG. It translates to CASSPPGSGRGDE. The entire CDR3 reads CASSPPGSGRGDEQYF.

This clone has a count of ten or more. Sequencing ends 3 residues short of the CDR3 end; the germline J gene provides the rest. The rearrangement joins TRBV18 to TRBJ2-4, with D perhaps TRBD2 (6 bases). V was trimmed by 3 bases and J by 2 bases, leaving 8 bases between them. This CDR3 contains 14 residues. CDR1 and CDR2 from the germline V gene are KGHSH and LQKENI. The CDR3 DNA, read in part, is TGTGCCAGCTCACCCGGGACTCCCAAAAACATT. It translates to CASSPGTPKNI. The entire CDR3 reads CASSPGTPKNIQYF.

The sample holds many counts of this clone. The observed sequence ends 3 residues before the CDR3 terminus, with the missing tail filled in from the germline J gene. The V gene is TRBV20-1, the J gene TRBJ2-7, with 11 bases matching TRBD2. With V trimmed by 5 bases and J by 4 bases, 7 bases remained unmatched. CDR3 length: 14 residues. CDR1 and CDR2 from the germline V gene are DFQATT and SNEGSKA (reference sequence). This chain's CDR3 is CSALAGGPFYEQYF. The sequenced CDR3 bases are TGCAGTGCTTTAGCGGGAGGGCCTTTTTACGAG.

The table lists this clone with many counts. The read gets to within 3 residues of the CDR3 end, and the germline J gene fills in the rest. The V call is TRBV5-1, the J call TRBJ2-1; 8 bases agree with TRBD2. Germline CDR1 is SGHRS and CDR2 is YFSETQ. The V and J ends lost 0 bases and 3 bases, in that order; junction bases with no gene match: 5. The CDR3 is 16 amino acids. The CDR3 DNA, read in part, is TGCGCCAGCAGCTTGGTTCTGCGGGAGGACTACAATGAG. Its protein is CASSLVLREDYNE. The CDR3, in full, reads CASSLVLREDYNEQFF.

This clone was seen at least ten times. Partial CDR3 DNA: TGCAGTGCAGCAGGGACAGGCCTCTACGAG. Its translation: CSAAGTGLYE. The CDR3 as a whole reads CSAAGTGLYEQYF. The chain carries TRBV20-1 and TRBJ2-7; TRBD1 aligns across 8 bases. Read data end 3 residues before the CDR3 end; the end is taken from the germline J gene. V was clipped by 6 bases and J by 3 bases; unmatched bases: 7. The V gene's germline CDR1 is DFQATT and CDR2 SNEGSKA (reference sequence). The CDR3 spans 13 residues.

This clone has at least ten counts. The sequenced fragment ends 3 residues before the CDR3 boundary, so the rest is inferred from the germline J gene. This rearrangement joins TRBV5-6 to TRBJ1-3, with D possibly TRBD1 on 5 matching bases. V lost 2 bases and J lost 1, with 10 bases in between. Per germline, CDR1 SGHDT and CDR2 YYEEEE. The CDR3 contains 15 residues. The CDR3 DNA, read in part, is TGTGCCAGCAGCTTAAGGGGAGCTTCTGGAAACACC. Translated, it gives CASSLRGASGNT. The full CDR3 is CASSLRGASGNTIYF.

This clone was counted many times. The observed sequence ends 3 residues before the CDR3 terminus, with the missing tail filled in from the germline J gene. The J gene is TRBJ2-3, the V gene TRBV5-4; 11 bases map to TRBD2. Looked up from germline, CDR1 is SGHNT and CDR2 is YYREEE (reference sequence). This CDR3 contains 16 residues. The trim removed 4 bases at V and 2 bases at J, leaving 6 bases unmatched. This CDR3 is CASSNRLAGLTDTQYF. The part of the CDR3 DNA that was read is TGTGCCAGCAGCAACCGACTAGCGGGACTCACAGATACG.

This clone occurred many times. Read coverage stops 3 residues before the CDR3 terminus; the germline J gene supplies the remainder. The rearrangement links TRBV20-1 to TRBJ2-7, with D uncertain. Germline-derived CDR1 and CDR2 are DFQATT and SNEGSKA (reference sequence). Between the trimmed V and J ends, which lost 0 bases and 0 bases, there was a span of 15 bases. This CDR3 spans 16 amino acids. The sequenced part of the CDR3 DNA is TGCAGTGCTAGAGATCCAACAGTCTTCATCTCCTACGAG. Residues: CSARDPTVFISYE. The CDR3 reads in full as CSARDPTVFISYEQYF.

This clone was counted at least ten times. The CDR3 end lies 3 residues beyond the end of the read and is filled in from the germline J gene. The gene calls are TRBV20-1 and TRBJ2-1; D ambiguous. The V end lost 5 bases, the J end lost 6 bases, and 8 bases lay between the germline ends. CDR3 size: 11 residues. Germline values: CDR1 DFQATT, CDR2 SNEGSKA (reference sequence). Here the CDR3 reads CSALRSNEQFF. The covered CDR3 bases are TGCAGTGCTCTCCGTAGCAATGAG.

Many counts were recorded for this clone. The DNA read from the CDR3 is TGCAGCGTTGCTAGACAGGGAGTTTTCCATGAG. Amino acid sequence: CSVARQGVFHE. The complete CDR3 sequence is CSVARQGVFHEQFF. The chain couples TRBV29-1 to TRBJ2-1; 7 nucleotides match TRBD1. Read sequence stops 3 residues before the CDR3 end, and the germline J gene provides the missing end. This CDR3 spans 14 amino acids. Germline trimming cut 4 bases from V and 8 bases from J; bases unmatched to any gene: 11. Looked up from germline, CDR1 is SQVTM and CDR2 is ANQGSEA.

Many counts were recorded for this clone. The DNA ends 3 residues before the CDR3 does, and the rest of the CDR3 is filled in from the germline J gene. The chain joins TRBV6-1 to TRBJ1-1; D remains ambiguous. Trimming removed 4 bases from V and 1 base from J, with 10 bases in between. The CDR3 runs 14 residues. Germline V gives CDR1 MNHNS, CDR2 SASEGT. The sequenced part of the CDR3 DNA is TGTGCCAGCAGTGTAACTCGGTCGAACACTGAA. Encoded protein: CASSVTRSNTE. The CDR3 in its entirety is CASSVTRSNTEAFF.

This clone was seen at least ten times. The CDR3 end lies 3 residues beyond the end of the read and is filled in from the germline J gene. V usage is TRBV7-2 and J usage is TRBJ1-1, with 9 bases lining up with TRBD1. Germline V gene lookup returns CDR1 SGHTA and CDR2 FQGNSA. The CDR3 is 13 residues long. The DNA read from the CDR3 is TGTGCCAGCAGCTTGGGGCCGGGACAGGGC. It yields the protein CASSLGPGQG. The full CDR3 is CASSLGPGQGAFF.

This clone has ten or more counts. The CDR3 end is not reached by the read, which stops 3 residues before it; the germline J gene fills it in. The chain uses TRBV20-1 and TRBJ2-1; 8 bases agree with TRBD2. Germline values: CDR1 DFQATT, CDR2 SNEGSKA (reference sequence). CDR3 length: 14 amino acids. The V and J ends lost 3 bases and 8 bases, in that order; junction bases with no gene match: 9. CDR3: CSARGTRGMDEQFF. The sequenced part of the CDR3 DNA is TGCAGTGCTAGGGGGACTAGGGGGATGGATGAG.

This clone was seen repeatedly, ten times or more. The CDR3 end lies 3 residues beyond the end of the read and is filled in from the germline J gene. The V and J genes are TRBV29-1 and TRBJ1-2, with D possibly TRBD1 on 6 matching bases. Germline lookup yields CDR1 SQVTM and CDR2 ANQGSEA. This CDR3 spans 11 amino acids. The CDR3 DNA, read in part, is TGCAGCGTTGTGCAGGGGAGAGGC. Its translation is CSVVQGRG. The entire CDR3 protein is CSVVQGRGYTF.

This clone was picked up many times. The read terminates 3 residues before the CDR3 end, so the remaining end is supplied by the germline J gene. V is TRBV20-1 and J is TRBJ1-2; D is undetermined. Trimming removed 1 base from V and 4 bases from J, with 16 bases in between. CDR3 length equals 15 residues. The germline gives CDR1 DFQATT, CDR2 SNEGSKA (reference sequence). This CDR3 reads CSARVKGTRGYGYTF. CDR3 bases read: TGCAGTGCTAGAGTTAAGGGAACTAGAGGCTATGGC.

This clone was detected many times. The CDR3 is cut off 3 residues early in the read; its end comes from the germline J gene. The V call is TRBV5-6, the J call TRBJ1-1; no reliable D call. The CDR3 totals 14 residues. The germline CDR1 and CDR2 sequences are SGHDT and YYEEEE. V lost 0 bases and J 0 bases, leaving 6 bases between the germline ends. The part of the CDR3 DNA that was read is TGTGCCAGCAGCTTGGCCACAATGAACACTGAA. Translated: CASSLATMNTE. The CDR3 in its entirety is CASSLATMNTEAFF.

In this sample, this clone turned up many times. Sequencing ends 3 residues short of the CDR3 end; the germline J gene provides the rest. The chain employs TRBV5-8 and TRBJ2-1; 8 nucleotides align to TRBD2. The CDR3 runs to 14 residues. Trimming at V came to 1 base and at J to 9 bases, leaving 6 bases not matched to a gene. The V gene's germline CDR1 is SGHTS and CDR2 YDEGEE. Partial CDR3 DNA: TGTGCCAGCAGCTTGTCGGGGGGGGCGAGTGAG. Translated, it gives CASSLSGGASE. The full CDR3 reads CASSLSGGASEQFF.

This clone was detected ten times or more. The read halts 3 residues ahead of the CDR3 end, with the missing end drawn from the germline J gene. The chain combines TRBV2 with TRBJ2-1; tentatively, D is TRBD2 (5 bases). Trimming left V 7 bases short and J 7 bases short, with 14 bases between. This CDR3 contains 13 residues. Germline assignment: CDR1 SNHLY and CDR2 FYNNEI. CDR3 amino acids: CASIGVGDNEQFF. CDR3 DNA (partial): TGTGCCAGCATCGGGGTGGGAGATAATGAG.